This entry features one T cell receptor (beta chain) sequence. Germline assignment: CDR1 MNHEY and CDR2 SMNVEV (reference sequence). CDR3 size: 16 residues. Deletions cut 2 bases from V and 3 bases from J, with 13 bases between. This sample is part of a study of blood T cells in healthy people across ages. There were at least 5.5 micrograms of total RNA extracted from every sample. With a J-beta primer mix and a sample-barcoded 5' primer, a second PCR ran about 7 to 12 cycles. One entry per CDR3 protein, called by TCRdb with MiXCR from the 5' RACE reads. Here the sample spans more than 750,000 distinct CDR3 sequences, roughly 29% being singletons. This same sample was also taken into another study, of T cells of mothers and their children. According to that study: Related mother-child pairs showed slightly, non-significantly higher overlap than unrelated pairs.

The specimen was blood. V usage is TRBV27 and J usage is TRBJ1-4; D remains ambiguous. This TCR came from a woman aged 40 to 55 in good health. The CDR3 DNA reads TGTGCCAGCAGTTTAATATTAGGGTCTCCTAATGAAAAACTGTTTTTT. It codes for CASSLILGSPNEKLFF.